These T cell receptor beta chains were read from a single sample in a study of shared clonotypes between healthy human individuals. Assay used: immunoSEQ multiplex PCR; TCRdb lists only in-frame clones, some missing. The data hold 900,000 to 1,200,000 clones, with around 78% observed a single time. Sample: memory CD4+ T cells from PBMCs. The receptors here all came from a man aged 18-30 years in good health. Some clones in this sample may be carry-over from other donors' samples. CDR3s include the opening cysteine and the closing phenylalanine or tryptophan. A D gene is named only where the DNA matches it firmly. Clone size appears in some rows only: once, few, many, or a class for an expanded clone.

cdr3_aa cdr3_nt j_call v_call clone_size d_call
CASSEAGGSTGELFF TGTGCCAGCAGTGAAGCGGGAGGGAGCACCGGGGAGCTGTTTTTT TRBJ2-2 TRBV6-1 - TRBD2
CASRGPTTTNTEAFF TGTGCCAGCAGAGGACCTACGACAACGAACACTGAAGCTTTCTTT TRBJ1-1 TRBV6-5 - -
CAISESKSGRAGELFF TGTGCCATCAGTGAGTCGAAGAGCGGGAGGGCCGGGGAGCTGTTTTTT TRBJ2-2 TRBV10-3 once TRBD2
CASSQDLILASNTGELFF TGTGCCAGCAGCCAAGATTTGATACTGGCTTCGAACACCGGGGAGCTGTTTTTT TRBJ2-2 TRBV4-2 few -
CASSLTGDRLSGNTIYF TGCGCCAGCAGCTTAACCGGCGACAGGCTCTCTGGAAACACCATATATTTT TRBJ1-3 TRBV5-1 - -
CASSFGGQGHISYEQYF TGCGCCAGCAGCTTTGGCGGGCAGGGCCACATCTCCTACGAGCAGTACTTC TRBJ2-7 TRBV5-1 - -
CASSIGQGTEAFF TGTGCCAGTAGTATTGGGCAGGGGACTGAAGCTTTCTTT TRBJ1-1 TRBV19 few -
CASSLSGDTGELFF TGCGCCAGCAGCTTGAGTGGGGACACCGGGGAGCTGTTTTTT TRBJ2-2 TRBV5-1 - -
CASSAEDSVQYF TGTGCCAGCAGTGCAGAGGATAGCGTGCAGTACTTC TRBJ2-7 TRBV2 - -
CASCGTTTNEKLFF TGTGCCAGCTGCGGAACTACAACTAATGAAAAACTGTTTTTT TRBJ1-4 TRBV7-3 - -
CASSQTGSSSYEQYF TGCGCCAGCAGCCAAACAGGTTCGAGCTCCTACGAGCAGTACTTC TRBJ2-7 TRBV4-1 - -
CASSLGGSSDTGELFF TGTGCCAGCAGCTTAGGGGGGTCCAGCGACACCGGGGAGCTGTTTTTT TRBJ2-2 TRBV7-9 many -
CASSGVGGFYSNQPQHF TGTGCCAGCAGTGGGGTGGGGGGCTTTTATAGCAATCAGCCCCAGCATTTT TRBJ1-5 TRBV27 - -
CASSLYPGSSYEQYF TGTGCCAGCAGCTTATATCCGGGAAGCTCCTACGAGCAGTACTTC TRBJ2-7 TRBV7-3 once -
CASSRWDAAEQFF TGTGCCAGCAGCCGATGGGACGCAGCTGAGCAGTTCTTC TRBJ2-1 TRBV5-4 many -
CASSLALGQGTGNTIYF TGCGCCAGCAGCTTGGCCTTGGGACAGGGAACGGGAAACACCATATATTTT TRBJ1-3 TRBV5-1 - TRBD1
CASSRYRGYEQYF TGTGCCAGCAGCCGTTACAGAGGCTACGAGCAGTACTTC TRBJ2-7 TRBV27 - -
CASSQDLGAGIQYF TGCGCCAGCAGCCAAGATTTGGGGGCCGGCATTCAGTACTTC TRBJ2-4 TRBV4-1 - -
CASTQSYEQYF TGTGCCAGCACACAGTCCTACGAGCAGTACTTC TRBJ2-7 TRBV2 - -
CSVGGNTGELFF TGCAGCGTTGGGGGGAACACCGGGGAGCTGTTTTTT TRBJ2-2 TRBV29-1 - -
CASSIPPGQGAYGYTF TGTGCCAGCAGTATCCCCCCGGGACAGGGGGCATATGGCTACACCTTC TRBJ1-2 TRBV28 - TRBD1
CASSLSSAGDAQQFF TGTGCCAGCAGCTTATCTTCGGCGGGAGACGCCCAGCAGTTCTTC TRBJ2-1 TRBV7-2 - TRBD2
CASSSRGRLAEYNEQFF TGTGCCAGCAGCTCTCGAGGCAGACTAGCGGAATACAATGAGCAGTTCTTC TRBJ2-1 TRBV7-9 - TRBD2
CASSQDGTQEKPQHF TGTGCCAGCAGCCAAGATGGAACACAGGAGAAACCCCAGCATTTT TRBJ1-5 TRBV4-2 many -
CASSLEGGHYGYTF TGCGCCAGCAGCTTGGAGGGGGGTCACTATGGCTACACCTTC TRBJ1-2 TRBV5-1 - -
CASHPLAESNTGELFF TGCGCCAGCCATCCACTAGCGGAGTCGAACACCGGGGAGCTGTTTTTT TRBJ2-2 TRBV5-1 - TRBD2
CASSRPRTSNQPQHF TGTGCCAGCAGTCGACCTCGGACGAGCAATCAGCCCCAGCATTTT TRBJ1-5 TRBV28 - -
CARGQQYEQYF TGTGCCAGGGGACAGCAGTACGAGCAGTACTTC TRBJ2-7 TRBV28 many TRBD1
CASSPQYFGNTIYF TGCGCCAGCAGCCCTCAATACTTTGGAAACACCATATATTTT TRBJ1-3 TRBV5-1 - -
CASSFSGSLNEQYF TGTGCCAGCAGCTTTAGCGGGAGTCTGAACGAGCAGTACTTC TRBJ2-7 TRBV7-2 - TRBD2
CASSYNRGKETQYF TGTGCCAGCAGCTATAACAGGGGTAAAGAGACCCAGTACTTC TRBJ2-5 TRBV11-2 - TRBD1
CASSLAGTGSYEQYF TGTGCCAGCAGCTTAGCCGGGACAGGGTCCTACGAGCAGTACTTC TRBJ2-7 TRBV7-2 - TRBD1